This TCR beta chain was captured by sequencing in a study of T cells in localized non-small cell lung cancer. Study-wide results and caveats: Longer survival (overall) was linked to higher T cell density in blood. When the top 100 tumor clones were examined, a median roughly 62 of them also appeared in the adjacent lung, which was paired and uninvolved.

Details on this clone: Its cognate antigen is unknown.

This CDR3 is 15 amino acids long. From germline, CDR1 is SEHNR and CDR2 FQNEAQ (reference sequence). V dropped 5 bases and J dropped 2 bases, with 16 bases sitting between them. Sequencing used immunoSEQ multiplex PCR; TCRdb keeps in-frame clones, though not all of them. Of 100,000 to 150,000 clones listed, more than 70% are singletons. The chain couples TRBV7-9 to TRBJ2-7, with D tentatively TRBD1 (6 bases). This sample comprised peripheral blood, obtained before any cancer treatment. The sequence was collected from a female donor older than 55 with stage I lung adenocarcinoma. CDR3 in DNA: TGTGCCAGCAGCCCTGGGGTAGGGGGTGCCTACGAGCAGTACTTC. The encoded protein is CASSPGVGGAYEQYF.